The rows below give T cell receptor beta chains drawn from one sample of a study of blood T cell repertoires in COVID-19. The table came from immunoSEQ multiplex PCR; TCRdb's copy has only in-frame clones and leaves some out. The data contain about 35,000 clones, about 82% of them singletons. Sequencing was performed on peripheral blood. The receptors were sampled from a man in his sixties in a cohort sampled during active COVID-19. CDR3s include the opening cysteine and the closing phenylalanine or tryptophan. The D gene is left open where the match is weak. Clone size is shown for a subset of rows, as once, few, many or a class of expanded clone.

abundance	d_gene	v_gene	j_gene	CDR3nt	CDR3aa
.	TRBD1	TRBV5-5	TRBJ2-1	TGTGCCAGCAGCAAGGACAGGGGGAGGGTCAATGAGCAGTTCTTC	CASSKDRGRVNEQFF
.	TRBD1	TRBV5-4	TRBJ2-7	TGTGCCAGCAGCTGGGACAGGAGCTACGAGCAGTACTTC	CASSWDRSYEQYF
.	TRBD1	TRBV19	TRBJ1-6	TGTGCCAGTAGTTTGTGGGGAGACAGGGTTGGGACCCTCCACTTT	CASSLWGDRVGTLHF
.	TRBD1	TRBV5-8	TRBJ2-4	TGTGCCAGCAGCTTCAGGGGGCAAAGGAACATTCAGTACTTC	CASSFRGQRNIQYF
.	TRBD1	TRBV3-1/TRBV3-2	TRBJ2-7	TGTGCCAGCAGCCCATTTACAGGGGGCGCGGGGGAGCAGTACTTC	CASSPFTGGAGEQYF
.	.	TRBV12-5	TRBJ2-2	TGTGCTAGTGGTTTGGAACAGTTGAACACCGGGGAGCTGTTTTTT	CASGLEQLNTGELFF
.	TRBD2	TRBV6-5	TRBJ2-5	TGTGCCAGCAGTTTGATAGCGGGAGGAGGAGAGACCCAGTACTTC	CASSLIAGGGETQYF
.	.	TRBV28	TRBJ1-1	TGTGCCAGCACCACTAGGTTGGTCATGAACACTGAAGCTTTCTTT	CASTTRLVMNTEAFF
many	.	TRBV3-1/TRBV3-2	TRBJ2-2	TGTGCCAGCAGCCTCGCGCACCTCACCGGGGAGCTGTTTTTT	CASSLAHLTGELFF
.	.	TRBV19	TRBJ1-5	TGTGCCAGTAGTATAGACCGGGATCAGCCCCAGCATTTT	CASSIDRDQPQHF
.	.	TRBV19	TRBJ2-6	TGTGCCAGTAGAAGCCAAGCGGCCCCGAACTCTGGGGCCAACGTCCTGACTTTC	CASRSQAAPNSGANVLTF
.	TRBD1	TRBV24-1	TRBJ2-1	TGTGCCACCAGTGATCCTGGGACAGGCAATGAGCAGTTCTTC	CATSDPGTGNEQFF
.	.	TRBV6-5	TRBJ1-5	TGTGCCAGCAGGACAGGAAGATATAGCAATCAGCCCCAGCATTTT	CASRTGRYSNQPQHF
.	.	TRBV6-6	TRBJ2-7	TGTGCCAGCAGTTACTCGCAGGGGTCACGCTACGAGCAGTACTTC	CASSYSQGSRYEQYF
.	.	TRBV4-3	TRBJ2-5	TGCGCCAGCAGCCCGGGCGTGGGGGGAGAGACCCAGTACTTC	CASSPGVGGETQYF
.	TRBD2	TRBV28	TRBJ2-7	TGTGCCAGCAGTTTCACTAGCGGGAGCCCCACCTACGAGCAGTACTTC	CASSFTSGSPTYEQYF
.	TRBD1	TRBV2	TRBJ2-7	TGTGCCAGGAAGGACAGGGAGTCCTACGAGCAGTACTTC	CARKDRESYEQYF
.	.	TRBV10-2	TRBJ1-1	TGCGCCAGCAGCCGGTCCTACACTGAAGCTTTCTTT	CASSRSYTEAFF
.	TRBD1	TRBV19	TRBJ2-5	TGTGCCAGTAGTAAACAGGGGCAAGAGACCCAGTACTTC	CASSKQGQETQYF
.	.	TRBV12-3/TRBV12-4	TRBJ1-5	TGTGCCAGCAGTTTAGCGCTCGGGCAGCCCCAGCATTTT	CASSLALGQPQHF
.	.	TRBV4-2	TRBJ2-7	TGTGCCAGCAGCCAAGAGTTACGGAGGGCGGTTATGCATCCCTACGAGCAGTACTTC	CASSQELRRAVMHPYEQYF
.	TRBD2	TRBV6-1	TRBJ2-1	TGTGCCAGCAGTGAAAAAAAGCGGGAGGTGGCTGAGCAGTTCTTC	CASSEKKREVAEQFF
.	.	TRBV18	TRBJ2-3	TGTGCCAGCTCACCCACTTGGACTACCTCTAGCACAGATACGCAGTATTTT	CASSPTWTTSSTDTQYF
few	.	TRBV5-6	TRBJ1-3	TGTGCCAGCAGCTTAAGGGGAGGTTATCCTGGAAACACCATATATTTT	CASSLRGGYPGNTIYF
.	TRBD2	TRBV28	TRBJ2-5	TGTGCCAGCACTAGCGGGGGGGAGTGGACCCAGTACTTC	CASTSGGEWTQYF
.	.	TRBV7-8	TRBJ2-1	TGTGCCAGCAGCTCCGCCCAGTTTACAGGATGGGATGAGCAGTTCTTC	CASSSAQFTGWDEQFF
few	.	TRBV19	TRBJ1-2	TGTGCCAGTAGTAGCCCTCAGGGAAACGGCGGCTACACCTTC	CASSSPQGNGGYTF
few	.	TRBV6-2/TRBV6-3	TRBJ1-1	TGTGCCAGCAGTCGGCCGGTACAGGGTCCTGAAGCTTTCTTT	CASSRPVQGPEAFF
.	.	TRBV3-1/TRBV3-2	TRBJ1-3	TGTGCCAGCAGCCAAGCCTCCAGACTGAAAGTCTCTGGAAACACCATATATTTT	CASSQASRLKVSGNTIYF
.	TRBD2	TRBV5-4	TRBJ2-7	TGTGCCAGCAGCTTCACTAGCGGGGGGATCTACGAGCAGTACTTC	CASSFTSGGIYEQYF
few	.	TRBV19	TRBJ2-3	TGTGCCAGTAGTCCGACGACCCGACTGGGGCTCACAGATACGCAGTATTTT	CASSPTTRLGLTDTQYF
.	TRBD1	TRBV6-1	TRBJ1-2	TGTGCCAGCAGTGAAGCACTGACAGGGGATGGCTACACCTTC	CASSEALTGDGYTF